This TCR beta chain was observed in a study of regulatory T cells in long-lasting Graves disease. Building the TCR beta libraries relied on iRepertoire HTBI primers, and CDR3 regions underwent Arm-PCR. TCRdb ran MiXCR on the multiplex PCR reads and lists one entry per CDR3 protein. In the table there are roughly 380,000 distinct CDR3 sequences, about a sixth of which are singletons. Sample time point: newly diagnosed GD, antithyroid drugs for less than 3 months. Following extraction of RNA from PBMCs, that RNA was used to make the TCR library. This clonotype was observed a handful of times. V was shortened by 3 bases and J by 6 bases, with 15 bases between the two germline ends. Germline V CDR1 and CDR2: ENHRY, SYGVKD. The CDR3 extends over 15 amino acids. Another study also made use of these data, one on T cells in Graves' hyperthyroidism and ophthalmopathy.

The chain employs TRBV10-3 and TRBJ2-1; the D is unclear. The sequence derives from a man aged 35 to 55 with Graves disease. The sample was peripheral blood mononuclear cells (PBMCs), taken at new diagnosis, from a patient treated with antithyroid drugs. CDR3: CAISERDVSGNEQFF. In nucleotides, the CDR3 is TGTGCCATCAGTGAACGCGATGTTTCAGGCAATGAGCAGTTCTTC.